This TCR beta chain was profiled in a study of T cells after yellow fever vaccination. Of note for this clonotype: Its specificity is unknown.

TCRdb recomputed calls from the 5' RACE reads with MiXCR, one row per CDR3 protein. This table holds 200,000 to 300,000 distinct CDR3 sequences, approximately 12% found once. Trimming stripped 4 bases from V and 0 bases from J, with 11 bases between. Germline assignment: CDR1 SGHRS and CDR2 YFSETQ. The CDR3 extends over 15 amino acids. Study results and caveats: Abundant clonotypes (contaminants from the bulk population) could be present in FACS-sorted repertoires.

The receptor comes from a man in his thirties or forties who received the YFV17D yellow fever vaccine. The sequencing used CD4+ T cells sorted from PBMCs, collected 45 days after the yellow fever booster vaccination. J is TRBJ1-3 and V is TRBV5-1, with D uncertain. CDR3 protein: CASSLSPDSGNTIYF. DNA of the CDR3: TGCGCCAGCAGCCTCTCACCAGACTCTGGAAACACCATATATTTT.